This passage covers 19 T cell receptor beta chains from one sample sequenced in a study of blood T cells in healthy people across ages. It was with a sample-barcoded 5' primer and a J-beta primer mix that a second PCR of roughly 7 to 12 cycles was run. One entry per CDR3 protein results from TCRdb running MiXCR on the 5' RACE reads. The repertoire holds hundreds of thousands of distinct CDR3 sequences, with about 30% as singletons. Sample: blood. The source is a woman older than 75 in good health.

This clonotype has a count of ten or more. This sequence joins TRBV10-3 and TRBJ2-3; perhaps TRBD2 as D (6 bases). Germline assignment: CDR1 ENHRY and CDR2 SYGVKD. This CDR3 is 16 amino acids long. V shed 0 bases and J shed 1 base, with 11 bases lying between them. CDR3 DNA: TGTGCCATCAGTGAGTCTCGGGGACTTCGCACAGATACGCAGTATTTT. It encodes CAISESRGLRTDTQYF.

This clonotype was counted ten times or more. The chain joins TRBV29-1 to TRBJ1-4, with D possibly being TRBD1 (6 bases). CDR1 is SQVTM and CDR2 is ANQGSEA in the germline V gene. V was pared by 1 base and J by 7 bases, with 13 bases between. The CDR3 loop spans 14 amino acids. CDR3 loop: CSVEAPGAGEKLFF. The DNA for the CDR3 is TGCAGCGTTGAAGCCCCAGGGGCGGGTGAAAAACTGTTTTTT.

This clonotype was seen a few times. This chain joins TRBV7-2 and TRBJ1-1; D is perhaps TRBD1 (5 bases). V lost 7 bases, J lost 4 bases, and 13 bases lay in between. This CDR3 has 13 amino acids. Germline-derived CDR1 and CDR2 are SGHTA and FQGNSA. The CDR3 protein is CASTLPGGTEAFF. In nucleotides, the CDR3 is TGTGCCAGCACCCTACCGGGGGGCACTGAAGCTTTCTTT.

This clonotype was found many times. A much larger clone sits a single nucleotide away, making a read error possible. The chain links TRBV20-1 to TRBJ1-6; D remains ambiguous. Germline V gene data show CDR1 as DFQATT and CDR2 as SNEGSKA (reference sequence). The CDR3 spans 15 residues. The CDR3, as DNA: TGCAGTGCTAGAGTGGCATCCTCCTATAATTCACCCCCCCACTTT. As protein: CSARVASSYNSPPHF.

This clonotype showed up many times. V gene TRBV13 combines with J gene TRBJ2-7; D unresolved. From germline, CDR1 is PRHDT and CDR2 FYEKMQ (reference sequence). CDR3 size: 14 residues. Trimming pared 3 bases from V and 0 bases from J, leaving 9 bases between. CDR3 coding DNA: TGTGCCAGCAGCTTCCATGGATCCTCCTACGAGCAGTACTTC. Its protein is CASSFHGSSYEQYF.

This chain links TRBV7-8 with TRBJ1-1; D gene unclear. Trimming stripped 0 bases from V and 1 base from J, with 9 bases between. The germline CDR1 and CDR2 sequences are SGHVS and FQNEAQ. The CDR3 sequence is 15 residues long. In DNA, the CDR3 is TGTGCCAGCAGCTTAGCGCTGACCTCGAACACTGAAGCTTTCTTT. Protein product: CASSLALTSNTEAFF. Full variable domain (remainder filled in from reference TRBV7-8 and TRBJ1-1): GAGVSQSPRYKVAKRGQDVALRCDPISGHVSLFWYQQALGQGPEFLTYFQNEAQLDKSGLPSDRFFAERPEGSVSTLKIQRTQQEDSAVYLCASSLALTSNTEAFFGQGTRLTVV.

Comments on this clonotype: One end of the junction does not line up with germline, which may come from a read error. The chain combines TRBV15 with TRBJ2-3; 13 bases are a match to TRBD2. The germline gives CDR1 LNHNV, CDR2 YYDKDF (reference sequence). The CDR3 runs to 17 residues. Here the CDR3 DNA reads TGTACCACCAGCAGAGATGATACTAGCGGGGGGGCAGATACGCAGTATTTT. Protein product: CTTSRDDTSGGADTQYF.

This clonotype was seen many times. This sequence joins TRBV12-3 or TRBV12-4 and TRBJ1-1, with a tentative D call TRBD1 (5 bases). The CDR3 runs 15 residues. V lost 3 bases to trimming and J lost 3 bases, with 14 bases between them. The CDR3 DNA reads TGTGCCAGCAGTTTCAGACAGACTAGGCACACTGAAGCTTTCTTT. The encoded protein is CASSFRQTRHTEAFF.

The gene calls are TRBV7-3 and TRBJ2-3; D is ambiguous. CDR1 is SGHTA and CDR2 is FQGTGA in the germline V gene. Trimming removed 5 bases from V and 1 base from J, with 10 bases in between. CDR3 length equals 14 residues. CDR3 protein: CASSPDGRTDTQYF. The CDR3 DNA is TGTGCCAGCAGCCCGGACGGTCGCACAGATACGCAGTATTTT.

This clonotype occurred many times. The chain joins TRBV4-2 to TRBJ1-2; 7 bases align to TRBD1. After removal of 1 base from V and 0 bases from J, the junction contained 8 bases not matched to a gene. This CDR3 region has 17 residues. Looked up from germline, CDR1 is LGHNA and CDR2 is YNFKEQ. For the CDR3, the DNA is TGTGCCAGCAGCCAAGCCCCAGGGACAGATACTAACTATGGCTACACCTTC. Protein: CASSQAPGTDTNYGYTF.

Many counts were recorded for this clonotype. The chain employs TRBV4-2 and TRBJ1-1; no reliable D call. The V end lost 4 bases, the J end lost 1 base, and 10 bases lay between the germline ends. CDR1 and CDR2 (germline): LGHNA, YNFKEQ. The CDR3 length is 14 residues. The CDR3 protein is CASSPELANTEAFF. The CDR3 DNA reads TGTGCCAGCAGCCCAGAATTGGCGAACACTGAAGCTTTCTTT.

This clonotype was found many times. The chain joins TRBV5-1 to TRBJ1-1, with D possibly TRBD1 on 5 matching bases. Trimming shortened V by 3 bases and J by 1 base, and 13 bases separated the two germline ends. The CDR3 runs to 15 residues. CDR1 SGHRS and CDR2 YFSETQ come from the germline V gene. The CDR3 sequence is CASSSSGAANTEAFF. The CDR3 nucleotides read TGCGCCAGCAGCTCCTCCGGGGCAGCGAACACTGAAGCTTTCTTT.

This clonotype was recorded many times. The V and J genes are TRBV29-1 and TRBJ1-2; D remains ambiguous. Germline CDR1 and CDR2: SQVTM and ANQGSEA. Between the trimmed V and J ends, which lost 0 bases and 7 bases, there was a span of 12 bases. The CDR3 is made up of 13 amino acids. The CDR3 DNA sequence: TGCAGCGTTGAAGATGAGGGTCGGGGTGGCTACACCTTC. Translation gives CSVEDEGRGGYTF. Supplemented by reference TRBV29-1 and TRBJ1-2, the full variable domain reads SAVISQKPSRDICQRGTSLTIQCQVDSQVTMMFWYRQQPGQSLTLIATANQGSEATYESGFVIDKFPISRPNLTFSTLTVSNMSPEDSSIYLCSVEDEGRGGYTFGSGTRLTVV.

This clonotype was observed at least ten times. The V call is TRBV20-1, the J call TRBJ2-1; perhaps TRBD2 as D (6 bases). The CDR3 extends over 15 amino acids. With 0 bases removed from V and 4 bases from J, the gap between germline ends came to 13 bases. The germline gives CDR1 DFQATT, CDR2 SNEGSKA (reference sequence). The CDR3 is CSARERGVGYNEQFF. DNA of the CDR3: TGCAGTGCTAGAGAGCGCGGGGTTGGGTACAATGAGCAGTTCTTC.

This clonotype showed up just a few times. CDR3 sequence reads: CASSQGRRAGGTDTQYF. DNA for the CDR3: TGTGCCAGCAGCCAAGGGCGGAGGGCGGGGGGGACAGATACGCAGTATTTT. The genes are TRBV3-1 and TRBJ2-3; 9 bases are a match to TRBD2. The ends lost 1 base at V and 3 bases at J; junction bases unmatched: 8. Germline-derived CDR1 and CDR2 are LGHDT and YNNKEL (reference sequence). There are 17 residues in the CDR3.

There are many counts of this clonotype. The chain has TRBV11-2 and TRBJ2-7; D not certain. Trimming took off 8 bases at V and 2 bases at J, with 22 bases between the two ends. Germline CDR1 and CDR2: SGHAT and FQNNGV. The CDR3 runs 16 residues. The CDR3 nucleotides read TGTGCCAGCTCCCCGGACGGAAAAGGGATCCCCTACGAGCAGTACTTC. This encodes CASSPDGKGIPYEQYF.

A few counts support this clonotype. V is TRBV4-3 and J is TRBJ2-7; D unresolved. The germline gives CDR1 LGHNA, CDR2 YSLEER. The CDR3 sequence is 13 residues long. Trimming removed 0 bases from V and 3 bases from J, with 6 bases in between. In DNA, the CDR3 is TGCGCCAGCAGCCAAGATTTACACTACGAGCAGTACTTC. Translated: CASSQDLHYEQYF.

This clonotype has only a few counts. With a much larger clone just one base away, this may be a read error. This CDR3 is CAISERRGGTDTQYF. The CDR3, as DNA: TGTGCCATCAGTGAGCGGCGGGGGGGCACAGATACGCAGTATTTT. This chain links TRBV10-3 with TRBJ2-3, with TRBD2 identical over 8 bases. Losses at the gene ends were 2 bases for V and 1 base for J; bases not matched to a gene: 2. The CDR3 contains 15 residues. Germline CDR1 reads ENHRY; CDR2 reads SYGVKD.

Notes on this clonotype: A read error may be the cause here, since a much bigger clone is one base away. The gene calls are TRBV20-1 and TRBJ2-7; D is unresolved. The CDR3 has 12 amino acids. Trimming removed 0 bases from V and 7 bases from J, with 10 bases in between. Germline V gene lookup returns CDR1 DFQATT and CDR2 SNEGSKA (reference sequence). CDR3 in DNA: TGCAGTGCTAGAGACGGCTACAATGAGCAGTACTTC. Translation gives CSARDGYNEQYF.